These 15 T cell receptor beta chains were sequenced from one sample in a study of identical twins. A single record per CDR3 protein comes from TCRdb applying MiXCR to the 5' RACE reads. Here the sample spans around 230,000 distinct CDR3 sequences, 5% to 7% being singletons. The sample was also linked to a second study, of T cells expressing NK-cell markers.

The sequencing input was CD8+ T cells sorted from blood. Receptors originate from a woman aged 18-30 years in good health.

The rearrangement links TRBV6-1 to TRBJ1-2; TRBD1 might be the D (6 bases). Germline assignment: CDR1 MNHNS and CDR2 SASEGT. This CDR3 is built from 13 residues. Trimming took off 4 bases at V and 8 bases at J, with 14 bases between the two ends. In nucleotides, the CDR3 is TGTGCCAGCAGTGCCCCGGACAGTAAAGGCTACACCTTC. This sequence encodes CASSAPDSKGYTF.

This clonotype was detected a few times. The chain uses TRBV12-5 and TRBJ2-1; 8 positions agree with TRBD2. CDR3 length: 16 residues. CDR1 and CDR2 from the germline V gene are LGHNT and FRNRAP. With V trimmed by 4 bases and J by 8 bases, 13 bases remained unmatched. CDR3 DNA: TGTGCTAGTGGTTCCCCCCTAAGCGGGAGTTATGATGAGCAGTTCTTC. Its protein is CASGSPLSGSYDEQFF.

Ten or more counts support this clonotype. The J gene is TRBJ2-1, the V gene TRBV2, with TRBD1 matching over 8 bases. Germline-derived CDR1 and CDR2 are SNHLY and FYNNEI. CDR3 size: 12 residues. V trimming: 7 bases; J trimming: 12 bases; junction bases outside the gene matches: 8. The CDR3 region is CASKDRDLGQFF. The CDR3 DNA sequence: TGTGCCAGCAAGGACAGGGATCTCGGGCAGTTCTTC.

The table lists this clonotype with many counts. V gene TRBV11-2 combines with J gene TRBJ2-7, with 13 bases lining up with TRBD2. Germline CDR1 SGHAT, CDR2 FQNNGV. The CDR3 spans 15 residues. The trim removed 4 bases at V and 6 bases at J, leaving 6 bases unmatched. CDR3 coding DNA: TGTGCCAGCAGCTACGGGACTAGCGGGACCTCCGAGCAGTACTTC. Translation: CASSYGTSGTSEQYF.

This clonotype appeared a few times. The chain combines TRBV6-2 or TRBV6-3 with TRBJ2-1; D is undetermined. From germline, CDR1 is MNHEY and CDR2 SVGEGT. V was trimmed by 0 bases and J by 0 bases, leaving 12 bases between them. The CDR3 extends over 17 amino acids. CDR3 amino acids: CASSYSITMSSYNEQFF. The CDR3 region has the DNA TGTGCCAGCAGTTACTCGATTACAATGAGCTCCTACAATGAGCAGTTCTTC.

This clonotype was recorded many times. Written as DNA, the CDR3 is TGTGCCAGCAGGCGGGGGGCTCCACACACAGATACGCAGTATTTT. It is translated as CASRRGAPHTDTQYF. The V gene is TRBV12-3 or TRBV12-4, the J gene TRBJ2-3, with 8 bases matching TRBD2. The CDR3 spans 15 residues. V was pared by 6 bases and J by 2 bases, with 7 bases of the junction left unmatched.

This clonotype was detected a few times. V usage is TRBV5-1 and J usage is TRBJ1-1; D ambiguous. Germline V gene sequence: CDR1 SGHRS, CDR2 YFSETQ. V was cut by 0 bases and J by 5 bases, with 5 bases left in between. CDR3 length: 12 residues. For the CDR3, the DNA is TGCGCCAGCAGCTTGGTGGAGACTGAAGCTTTCTTT. It yields the protein CASSLVETEAFF.

The V call is TRBV6-2 or TRBV6-3, the J call TRBJ2-1; 10 nucleotides align to TRBD1. V lost 4 bases and J lost 7; bases outside the gene matches: 19. The CDR3 has 19 amino acids. Germline CDR1 reads MNHEY; CDR2 reads SVGEGT. CDR3: CASSWPILGAGTGENEQFF. Written as DNA, the CDR3 is TGTGCCAGCAGTTGGCCGATTTTAGGAGCCGGGACAGGGGAAAATGAGCAGTTCTTC.

This clonotype was counted ten times or more. V and J are TRBV3-1 and TRBJ1-2; TRBD1 matches at 7 bases. The CDR3 extends over 16 amino acids. Germline V lookup: CDR1 LGHDT, CDR2 YNNKEL (reference sequence). With 8 bases clipped from V and 0 bases from J, the junction kept 12 bases outside the gene matches. The CDR3 region has the DNA TGTGCCAGCGGCTCGAACAGGGGCATCACTAACTATGGCTACACCTTC. Translation gives CASGSNRGITNYGYTF.

This chain uses TRBV5-1 with TRBJ2-6; 7 bases fit TRBD1. The CDR3 runs to 15 residues. The ends lost 4 bases at V and 5 bases at J; junction bases unmatched: 6. From germline, CDR1 is SGHRS and CDR2 YFSETQ. In DNA, the CDR3 is TGCGCCAGCAGCGGCACAGGGGCGTGGGCCAACGTCCTGACTTTC. Protein: CASSGTGAWANVLTF. The variable domain in full, with the rest retrieved from reference TRBV5-1 and TRBJ2-6, is KAGVTQTPRYLIKTRGQQVTLSCSPISGHRSVSWYQQTPGQGLQFLFEYFSETQRNKGNFPGRFSGRQFSNSRSEMNVSTLELGDSALYLCASSGTGAWANVLTFGAGSRLTVL.

This chain joins TRBV27 and TRBJ2-5; no definite D call. This CDR3 contains 12 residues. Germline loops: CDR1 MNHEY, CDR2 SMNVEV (reference sequence). The germline V and J ends were trimmed by 5 bases and 1 base, with 5 bases remaining between them. The CDR3 loop reads CASSPLQETQYF. CDR3 in DNA: TGTGCCAGCAGTCCCCTCCAAGAGACCCAGTACTTC.

The chain employs TRBV7-9 and TRBJ1-1; D gene ambiguous. V was cut by 2 bases and J by 3 bases, with 13 bases left in between. Germline values: CDR1 SEHNR, CDR2 FQNEAQ (reference sequence). CDR3 length: 15 residues. The CDR3 nucleotides are TGTGCCAGCAGCTTAAGTTCGGCGGAAGACACTGAAGCTTTCTTT. It codes for CASSLSSAEDTEAFF.

This clonotype was recorded at least ten times. The chain carries TRBV2 and TRBJ2-4; D is perhaps TRBD1 (5 bases). The CDR3 is 17 amino acids. Germline CDR1 reads SNHLY; CDR2 reads FYNNEI. V shed 7 bases and J shed 0 bases, with 19 bases lying between them. CDR3 sequence (DNA): TGTGCCAGCAAGACAGACGAGTATTGGCTAGCCAAAAACATTCAGTACTTC. Protein sequence: CASKTDEYWLAKNIQYF.

This clonotype was seen more than once but under ten times. The V call is TRBV5-6, the J call TRBJ2-3; 8 positions agree with TRBD2. Germline V gene data show CDR1 as SGHDT and CDR2 as YYEEEE. With 1 base clipped from V and 3 bases from J, the junction kept 7 bases outside the gene matches. CDR3 size: 16 residues. CDR3 sequence: CASSLSGGAVTDTQYF. The CDR3 DNA reads as TGTGCCAGCAGCTTGTCGGGGGGGGCAGTAACAGATACGCAGTATTTT.

This clonotype occurred a few times. CDR3: CASRLSSGEQFF. CDR3 nucleotides: TGTGCCAGCCGCCTATCTTCGGGTGAGCAGTTCTTC. The rearrangement uses TRBV19 and TRBJ2-1; D not certain. Trimming removed 9 bases from V and 9 bases from J, with 15 bases in between. The CDR3 is 12 residues long. Per the germline V gene, CDR1 is LNHDA and CDR2 is SQIVND (reference sequence).